What follows are 14 T cell receptor beta chains derived from one specimen sequenced in a study of blood T cell repertoires in COVID-19. Sequencing was performed with immunoSEQ multiplex PCR; in TCRdb, only in-frame clones are kept and a portion is missing. This table holds about 70,000 clones, approximately 83% found once. Input material: peripheral blood. The receptors shown here come from a human donor in a cohort sampled during active COVID-19.

This chain connects TRBV2 to TRBJ1-1, with TRBD1 as a possible D gene (5 bases). Germline CDR1 is SNHLY and CDR2 is FYNNEI. This CDR3 has 13 residues. Deletions cut 6 bases from V and 1 base from J, with 9 bases between. CDR3 region: CASSNDRNTEAFF. CDR3 in DNA: TGTGCCAGCAGCAATGACAGGAACACTGAAGCTTTCTTT.

J is TRBJ1-3 and V is TRBV10-3; D perhaps matches TRBD1 (5 bases). V was cut by 0 bases and J by 4 bases, with 10 bases left in between. The CDR3 loop spans 15 amino acids. Germline lookup yields CDR1 ENHRY and CDR2 SYGVKD. As DNA, the CDR3 is TGTGCCATCAGTGAGTCGCAGGGTTTAGGAAACACCATATATTTT. Amino acids: CAISESQGLGNTIYF.

A word on this clone: The CDR3 ends on some other residue instead of the conserved phenylalanine or tryptophan, so this is likely a read error. The DNA is omitted, as the CDR3 cannot be located on it reliably, and the CDR3 follows TCRdb's listing. V gene TRBV2 combines with J gene TRBJ1-1; TRBD1, the table's D call, was not compared with the DNA. The CDR3 is 12 amino acids in total, end residues counted. Germline V gene lookup returns CDR1 SNHLY and CDR2 FYNNEI. This CDR3 reads CASSPDRRTEGI.

This clone was seen a handful of times. The rearrangement joins TRBV7-2 to TRBJ1-2, with 7 bases matching TRBD1. The ends lost 3 bases at V and 11 bases at J; junction bases unmatched: 12. The CDR3 is made up of 14 amino acids. Germline V gene data show CDR1 as SGHTA and CDR2 as FQGNSA. The CDR3 nucleotides are TGTGCCAGCAGCTTTCAGGGGCAGGGGGTTGGGTACACCTTC. Its protein product is CASSFQGQGVGYTF.

The J gene is TRBJ2-5, the V gene TRBV14, with 13 bases identical to TRBD2. J was trimmed by 5 bases and V by 2 bases; bases with no gene match: 8. This CDR3 is 17 amino acids long. The germline gives CDR1 SGHDN, CDR2 FVKESK. The CDR3 protein is CASSQWGLAGREETQYF. In nucleotides, the CDR3 is TGTGCCAGCAGCCAATGGGGACTAGCGGGGAGAGAGGAGACCCAGTACTTC.

The chain joins TRBV7-2 to TRBJ1-2; D not resolved. Germline CDR1 SGHTA, CDR2 FQGNSA. The CDR3 covers 15 residues. Trimming removed 2 bases from V and 8 bases from J, with 18 bases in between. The chain's CDR3 is CASSLRPEDPSGYTF. The CDR3 DNA reads TGTGCCAGCAGCTTACGTCCGGAGGACCCATCGGGCTACACCTTC.

The chain links TRBV29-1 to TRBJ1-2; a weak D match, TRBD1 (6 bases). There are 12 residues in the CDR3. Germline V gene data show CDR1 as SQVTM and CDR2 as ANQGSEA. Trimming cost V 7 bases and J 4 bases, with 13 bases left between them. The CDR3: CSGGGQSYGYTF. DNA of the CDR3: TGCAGCGGCGGGGGGCAGTCCTATGGCTACACCTTC.

The chain links TRBV10-3 to TRBJ2-1; D perhaps matches TRBD1 (5 bases). Germline CDR1 ENHRY, CDR2 SYGVKD. V lost 4 bases and J lost 8, with 9 bases in between. The CDR3 has 12 amino acids. For the CDR3, the DNA is TGTGCCATCAGTGGGACAAACGATGAGCAGTTCTTC. It is translated as CAISGTNDEQFF.

This chain joins TRBV5-4 and TRBJ2-7, with D unresolved. The ends were cut back, 9 bases at V and 0 bases at J, with 13 bases in the middle. The germline V gene has CDR1 SGHNT and CDR2 YYREEE (reference sequence). This CDR3 comprises 13 residues. CDR3 sequence reads: CATQRPSSYEQYF. The CDR3, as DNA: TGTGCCACCCAGCGCCCTTCCTCCTACGAGCAGTACTTC.

The genes are TRBV19 and TRBJ2-7, with D unclear. V lost 6 bases and J 7 bases, leaving 13 bases between the germline ends. The CDR3 length is 12 residues. Germline values: CDR1 LNHDA, CDR2 SQIVND (reference sequence). The CDR3 sequence is CASSQRGGEQYF. The DNA for the CDR3 is TGTGCCAGTAGCCAACGAGGTGGAGAGCAGTACTTC.

The chain links TRBV10-3 to TRBJ1-4, with TRBD1 identical over 9 bases. The length of the CDR3 is 16 residues. The germline gives CDR1 ENHRY, CDR2 SYGVKD. Losses at the gene ends were 4 bases for V and 3 bases for J; bases not matched to a gene: 6. CDR3 sequence (DNA): TGTGCCATCAGTGGGGGACAGGGACCCTCTAATGAAAAACTGTTTTTT. Protein: CAISGGQGPSNEKLFF.

V usage is TRBV7-2 and J usage is TRBJ2-2; weak D call: TRBD2 (6 bases). The V gene lost 0 bases and the J gene lost 7 bases, with 21 bases spanning the gap. CDR1 SGHTA and CDR2 FQGNSA come from the germline V gene. The CDR3 runs to 18 residues. The CDR3 spells CASSLARTGSASDGELFF. In DNA form, the CDR3 reads TGTGCCAGCAGCTTAGCGCGTACAGGCTCCGCTAGCGACGGGGAGCTGTTTTTT.

This chain joins TRBV9 and TRBJ1-4, with 7 bases aligning to TRBD1. V trimming: 0 bases; J trimming: 7 bases; junction bases outside the gene matches: 9. CDR3 length: 16 amino acids. Germline-derived CDR1 and CDR2 are SGDLS and YYNGEE. CDR3 DNA sequence: TGTGCCAGCAGCGTAGGGTTCGGAGGGGGCGGTGAAAAACTGTTTTTT. The encoded protein is CASSVGFGGGGEKLFF.

The rearrangement uses TRBV2 and TRBJ2-2; D perhaps matches TRBD1 (5 bases). V was trimmed by 6 bases and J by 6 bases, leaving 14 bases between them. From germline, CDR1 is SNHLY and CDR2 FYNNEI. The CDR3 runs to 14 residues. CDR3 amino acids: CASRGPREAGELFF. The CDR3 nucleotides are TGTGCCAGCAGGGGGCCTCGAGAGGCCGGGGAGCTGTTTTTT.